Shown below are 6 T cell receptor beta chains from a single sample sequenced in a study of blood T cell repertoires in COVID-19. Profiled with immunoSEQ multiplex PCR; TCRdb holds only in-frame clones, not every one. The sample lists about 230,000 clones, 70% to 85% occurring once. Sequencing was carried out using PBMCs or T cells enriched from blood (not recorded which). The source of these receptors is a man aged 55 to 70 who had recovered from COVID-19.

The rearrangement uses TRBV7-9 and TRBJ1-2, with D possibly TRBD1 on 5 matching bases. Trimming removed 5 bases at V and 4 bases at J, with 17 bases between. Germline lookup yields CDR1 SEHNR and CDR2 FQNEAQ (reference sequence). This CDR3 spans 15 amino acids. The CDR3, as DNA: TGTGCCAGCAGCGCCAATCCGACAGAAACCTATGGCTACACCTTC. As protein: CASSANPTETYGYTF.

The V gene is TRBV13, the J gene TRBJ1-2, with a tentative D call TRBD1 (6 bases). CDR3 length: 13 residues. V gave up 5 bases and J gave up 8 bases, with 15 bases separating them. Germline V CDR1 and CDR2: PRHDT, FYEKMQ (reference sequence). The CDR3 protein is CASSPRARGGYTF. DNA for the CDR3: TGTGCCAGCAGCCCCAGGGCCAGGGGAGGCTACACCTTC.

This clone was detected once. The genes are TRBV27 and TRBJ2-7; possible D gene TRBD1, 6 bases. The germline V and J ends were trimmed by 6 bases and 7 bases, with 22 bases remaining between them. Germline-derived CDR1 and CDR2 are MNHEY and SMNVEV (reference sequence). The CDR3 spans 15 residues. CDR3: CASRIHPGTPREQYF. CDR3 coding DNA: TGTGCCAGCAGGATACACCCCGGGACACCCAGGGAGCAGTACTTC.

The chain carries TRBV6-1 and TRBJ1-1; unclear D gene. Germline CDR1 and CDR2: MNHNS and SASEGT. This CDR3 region has 12 residues. The ends were cut back, 4 bases at V and 6 bases at J, with 9 bases in the middle. The CDR3 spells CASSGRGAEAFF. CDR3 nucleotides: TGTGCCAGCAGTGGCCGCGGGGCTGAAGCTTTCTTT.

There are a few counts of this clone. The chain combines TRBV10-3 with TRBJ1-1, with 7 bases fitting TRBD1. The CDR3 totals 14 residues. V lost 5 bases to trimming and J lost 6 bases; unmatched junction nucleotides: 9. From germline, CDR1 is ENHRY and CDR2 SYGVKD. CDR3 DNA sequence: TGTGCCATCAGTCGACAGGGAGAGGTCGCTGAAGCTTTCTTT. Protein product: CAISRQGEVAEAFF.

The chain links TRBV19 to TRBJ2-7; no clear D gene. Germline V gene data show CDR1 as LNHDA and CDR2 as SQIVND (reference sequence). This CDR3 spans 11 amino acids. Trimming shortened V by 3 bases and J by 6 bases, and 6 bases separated the two germline ends. CDR3 protein: CASSIEREQYF. As DNA, the CDR3 is TGTGCCAGTAGTATCGAGCGCGAGCAGTACTTC.